The clone carrying this T cell receptor beta chain was detected many times. Its matching antigen is unknown. Trimming at V came to 1 base and at J to 0 bases, leaving 17 bases not matched to a gene. This CDR3 is 22 amino acids long. Germline CDR1 and CDR2: SGHTA and FQGNSA. TCRdb fed the reads into MiXCR, producing one record per CDR3 protein. The sample contains about 310,000 distinct CDR3 sequences, 25% of which appear only once. This sample was taken from a study of T cell repertoires in cytomegalovirus infection. This chain uses TRBV7-2 with TRBJ1-6; 8 bases align to TRBD1. The TCR comes from a human donor in good health (CMV status not recorded). Some clones in this sample may be carry-over from other donors' samples. This material consisted of cultured PBMCs, taken from culture after CMV antigen stimulation. CDR3 nucleotides: TGTGCCAGCAGCTTAGTCCGTAAGGACAGGGCTGGCTCGAGCTCCTATAATTCACCCCTCCACTTT. Translating gives CASSLVRKDRAGSSSYNSPLHF.